The 10 T cell receptor beta chains below were found in one sample sequenced in a study of T cell responses to AZD1222 COVID-19 vaccine. The repertoire was sequenced with immunoSEQ multiplex PCR; TCRdb's copy has only in-frame clones and lacks some. The sample shows 100,000 to 150,000 clones, roughly nine tenths of them seen only once. The sample here was peripheral blood, taken on day 0 of AZD1222 vaccination. The receptors originated from an adult in good health.

On this clone: In the same sample, other DNA sequences code for this CDR3. V gene TRBV9 combines with J gene TRBJ2-1; D assignment may be TRBD1 or TRBD2 (5 bases each). The V gene's germline CDR1 is SGDLS and CDR2 YYNGEE. Trimming pared 4 bases from V and 6 bases from J, leaving 8 bases between. The CDR3 extends over 12 amino acids. The CDR3 bases are TGTGCCAGCAGCCCTGGGGGCAATGAGCAGTTCTTC. This encodes CASSPGGNEQFF. The complete variable domain, with remaining parts taken from reference TRBV9 and TRBJ2-1, reads DSGVTQTPKHLITATGQRVTLRCSPRSGDLSVYWYQQSLDQGLQFLIQYYNGEERAKGNILERFSAQQFPDLHSELNLSSLELGDSALYFCASSPGGNEQFFGPGTRLTVL.

The V gene is TRBV15, the J gene TRBJ2-7; D tentatively reads TRBD1 or TRBD2 (6 bases each). The CDR3 has 16 amino acids. Trimming took off 6 bases at V and 7 bases at J, with 25 bases between the two ends. Germline CDR1 is LNHNV and CDR2 is YYDKDF (reference sequence). The DNA of the CDR3 is TGTGCCACCAGAGATTCGGCGCGGGGACATTTGGGGGAGCAGTACTTC. Protein: CATRDSARGHLGEQYF.

The V and J genes are TRBV5-1 and TRBJ2-3; no firm D call. V was cut by 4 bases and J by 1 base, with 10 bases left in between. Germline V gene sequence: CDR1 SGHRS, CDR2 YFSETQ. CDR3 length: 14 residues. In DNA, the CDR3 is TGCGCCAGCAGCCCTACCCTAGGCACAGATACGCAGTATTTT. It codes for CASSPTLGTDTQYF.

Turning to this clone: Other nucleotide sequences in the sample specify the same CDR3. This chain links TRBV30 with TRBJ2-7; D gene ambiguous. This CDR3 contains 12 residues. Germline assignment: CDR1 GTSNPN and CDR2 SVGIG (reference sequence). V was clipped by 1 base and J by 1 base, with 5 bases between them. This chain's CDR3 is CAWSGGSYEQYF. Here the CDR3 DNA reads TGTGCCTGGAGTGGGGGATCCTACGAGCAGTACTTC.

The chain links TRBV27 to TRBJ2-7; D gene unclear. This CDR3 is 13 amino acids long. The V end lost 0 bases, the J end lost 1 base, and 4 bases lay between the germline ends. Per the germline V gene, CDR1 is MNHEY and CDR2 is SMNVEV (reference sequence). The CDR3, as DNA: TGTGCCAGCAGTTTATCAGTTTCCTACGAGCAGTACTTC. Protein sequence: CASSLSVSYEQYF.

This rearrangement joins TRBV9 to TRBJ2-5; 8 nucleotides agree with TRBD2. V shed 0 bases and J 4 bases; nucleotides not matched to a gene: 8. The V gene's germline CDR1 is SGDLS and CDR2 YYNGEE. The CDR3 is 16 residues long. The CDR3 DNA reads TGTGCCAGCAGCGTAGCTCGGGAGGGAGGCCGAGAGACCCAGTACTTC. Translating it yields CASSVAREGGRETQYF.

This chain joins TRBV7-2 and TRBJ1-1, with D possibly being TRBD1 (5 bases). In germline, CDR1 is SGHTA, CDR2 FQGNSA. With 1 base removed from V and 0 bases from J, the gap between germline ends came to 9 bases. The CDR3 consists of 15 residues. DNA for the CDR3: TGTGCCAGCAGCTTAGTAACAGGAATGAACACTGAAGCTTTCTTT. Its protein product is CASSLVTGMNTEAFF.

The chain has TRBV2 and TRBJ2-1; D unclear. The CDR3 covers 12 residues. Germline assignment: CDR1 SNHLY and CDR2 FYNNEI. V was clipped by 3 bases and J by 8 bases, with 8 bases between them. CDR3 loop: CASSDGRDEQFF. The CDR3 DNA follows: TGTGCCAGCAGTGATGGTCGGGATGAGCAGTTCTTC.

J is TRBJ2-5 and V is TRBV2, with D uncertain. The CDR3 has 12 residues. CDR1 SNHLY and CDR2 FYNNEI come from the germline V gene. Trimming stripped 7 bases from V and 9 bases from J, with 15 bases between. CDR3 sequence reads: CASKREPPPQYF. The CDR3 nucleotides are TGTGCCAGCAAGAGAGAACCTCCTCCCCAGTACTTC.

This rearrangement joins TRBV11-3 to TRBJ2-2; 9 bases match TRBD1. The germline CDR1 and CDR2 sequences are SGHNT and YENEEA. There are 16 residues in the CDR3. V lost 1 base to trimming and J lost 7 bases; unmatched junction nucleotides: 7. This CDR3 reads CASSLGSGQGYGELFF. CDR3 nucleotide sequence: TGTGCCAGCAGCTTAGGATCGGGACAGGGTTACGGGGAGCTGTTTTTT.